What follows is one T cell receptor (beta chain) and its context. A much more abundant neighbour one base away suggests this may be a read error. Time point reported: newly diagnosed GD, antithyroid drugs for less than 3 months. RNA extracted from PBMCs served as the sequencing template. The data belong to a study of regulatory T cells in long-lasting Graves disease. The TCR beta library used iRepertoire HTBI primers with Arm-PCR amplification of CDR3. TCRdb itself ran the multiplex PCR reads through MiXCR, one entry per CDR3 protein. The sample yields approximately 350,000 distinct CDR3 sequences, around 15% seen once. The CDR3 is 12 residues long. Germline CDR1 reads DFQATT; CDR2 reads SNEGSKA (reference sequence). These sequences were also reported in another study, on T cells in Graves' hyperthyroidism and ophthalmopathy. That work adds: Over 18 months, lack of ophthalmopathy progression marked Graves' hyperthyroidism as stable.

The chain carries TRBV20-1 and TRBJ1-4; D not resolved. Sequenced here: peripheral blood mononuclear cells (PBMCs), sampled at new diagnosis, from a patient treated with antithyroid drugs. The sequence was obtained from a man between 35 and 55 years old with Graves disease. In DNA, the CDR3 is TGCAGTGTCGGGCAGCCAAATGAAGAACTGTTTTTT. It encodes CSVGQPNEELFF.